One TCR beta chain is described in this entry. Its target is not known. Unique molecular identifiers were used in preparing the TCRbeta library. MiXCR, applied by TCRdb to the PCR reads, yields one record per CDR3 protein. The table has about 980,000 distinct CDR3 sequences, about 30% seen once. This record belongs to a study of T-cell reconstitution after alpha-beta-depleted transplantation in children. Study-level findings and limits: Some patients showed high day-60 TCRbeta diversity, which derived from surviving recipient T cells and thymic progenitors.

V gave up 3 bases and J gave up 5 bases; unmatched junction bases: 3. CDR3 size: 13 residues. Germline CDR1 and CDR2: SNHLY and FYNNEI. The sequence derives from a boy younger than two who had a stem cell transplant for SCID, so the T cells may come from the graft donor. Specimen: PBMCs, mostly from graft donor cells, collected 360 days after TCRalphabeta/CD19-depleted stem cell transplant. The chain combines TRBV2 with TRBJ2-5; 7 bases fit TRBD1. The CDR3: CASSDQGVETQYF. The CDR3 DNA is TGTGCCAGCAGTGACCAGGGGGTCGAGACCCAGTACTTC. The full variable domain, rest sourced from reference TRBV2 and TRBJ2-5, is EPEVTQTPSHQVTQMGQEVILRCVPISNHLYFYWYRQILGQKVEFLVSFYNNEISEKSEIFDDQFSVERPDGSNFTLKIRSTKLEDSAMYFCASSDQGVETQYFGPGTRLLVL.